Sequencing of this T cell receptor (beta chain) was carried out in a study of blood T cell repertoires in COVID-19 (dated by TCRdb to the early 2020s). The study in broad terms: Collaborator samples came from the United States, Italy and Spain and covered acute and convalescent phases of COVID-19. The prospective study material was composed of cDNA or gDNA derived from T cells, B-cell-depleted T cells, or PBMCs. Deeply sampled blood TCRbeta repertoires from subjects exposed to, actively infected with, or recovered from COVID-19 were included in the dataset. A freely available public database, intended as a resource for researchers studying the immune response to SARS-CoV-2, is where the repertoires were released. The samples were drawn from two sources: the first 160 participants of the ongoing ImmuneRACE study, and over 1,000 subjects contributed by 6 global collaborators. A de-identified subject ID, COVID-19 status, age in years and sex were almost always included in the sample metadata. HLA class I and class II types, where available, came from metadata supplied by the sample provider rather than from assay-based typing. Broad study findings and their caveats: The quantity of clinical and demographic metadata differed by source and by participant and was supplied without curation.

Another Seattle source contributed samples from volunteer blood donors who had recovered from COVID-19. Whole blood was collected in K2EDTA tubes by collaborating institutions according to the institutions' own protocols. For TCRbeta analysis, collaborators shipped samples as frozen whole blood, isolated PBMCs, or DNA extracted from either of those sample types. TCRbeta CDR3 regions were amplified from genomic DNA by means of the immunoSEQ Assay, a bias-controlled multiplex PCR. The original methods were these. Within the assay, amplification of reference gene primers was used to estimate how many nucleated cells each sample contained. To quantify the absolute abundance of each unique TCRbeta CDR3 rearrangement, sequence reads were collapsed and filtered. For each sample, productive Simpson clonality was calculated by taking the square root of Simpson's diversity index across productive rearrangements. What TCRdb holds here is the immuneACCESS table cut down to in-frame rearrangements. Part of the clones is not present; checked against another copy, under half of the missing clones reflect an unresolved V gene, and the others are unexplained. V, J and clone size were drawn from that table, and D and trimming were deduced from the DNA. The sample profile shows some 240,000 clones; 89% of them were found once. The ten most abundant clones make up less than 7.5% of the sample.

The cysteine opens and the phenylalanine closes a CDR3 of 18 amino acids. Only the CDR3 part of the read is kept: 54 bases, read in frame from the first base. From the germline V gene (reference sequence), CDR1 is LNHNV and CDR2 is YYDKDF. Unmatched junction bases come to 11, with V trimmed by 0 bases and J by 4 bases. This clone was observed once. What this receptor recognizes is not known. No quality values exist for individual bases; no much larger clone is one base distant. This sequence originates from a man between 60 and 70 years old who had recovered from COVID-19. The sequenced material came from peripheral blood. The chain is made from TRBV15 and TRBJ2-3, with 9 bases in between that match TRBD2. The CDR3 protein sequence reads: CATSRDGYGGRAADTQYF. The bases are TGTGCCACCAGCAGAGATGGATATGGCGGGAGGGCCGCAGATACGCAGTATTTT. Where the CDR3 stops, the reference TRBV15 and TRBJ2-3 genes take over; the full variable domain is DAMVIQNPRYQVTQFGKPVTLSCSQTLNHNVMYWYQQKSSQAPKLLFHYYDKDFNNEADTPDNFQSRRPNTSFCFLDIRSPGLGDTAMYLCATSRDGYGGRAADTQYFGPGTRLTVL.